The 10 T cell receptor beta chains below were found in one sample sequenced in a study of cytomegalovirus exposure and HLA in healthy donors (dated by TCRdb to 2015 to 2018). Preparation of the library involved the immunoSEQ multiplex PCR assay. TCRdb re-hosts the immuneACCESS table, in-frame sequences only. Its copies lack some clones; in the studies checked, an unresolved V gene accounts for under half of them, and the cause for the rest is not known. In all, the sample holds tens of thousands of clones, and 70% to 90% of those were seen once. The top ten constitute about 4.1% of the sample. The source material was PBMCs. All receptors derive from a woman aged 18-29 years in good health and CMV-seropositive.

The chain is built from TRBV6-4 and TRBJ2-3, with TRBD1 matching over 10 bases. The CDR3 has 15 residues. Losses at the gene ends were 2 bases for V and 6 bases for J; bases not matched to a gene: 5. CDR1 is MRHNA, CDR2 SNTAGT, per germline. Written as DNA, the CDR3 is TGTGCCAGCAGTGACGAGGGACAGGGGACTGATACGCAGTATTTT. This sequence encodes CASSDEGQGTDTQYF.

The chain uses TRBV2 and TRBJ2-5; 9 positions agree with TRBD1. CDR1 is SNHLY, CDR2 FYNNEI, per germline. J lost 2 bases, V lost 4 bases, and 2 bases had no gene match. The CDR3 covers 14 residues. The chain's CDR3 is CASSVDRGQETQYF. The CDR3 nucleotides are TGTGCCAGCAGTGTGGACAGGGGACAAGAGACCCAGTACTTC.

The CDR3 region has the DNA TGTGCCAGCAGCTTGAGGGGGGGACGAATCCCTGAAGCTTTCTTT. It is translated as CASSLRGGRIPEAFF. V gene TRBV5-6 combines with J gene TRBJ1-1; D might be TRBD1 (6 bases). The V gene's germline CDR1 is SGHDT and CDR2 YYEEEE. Between the trimmed V and J ends, which lost 1 base and 6 bases, there was a span of 16 bases. CDR3 length: 15 residues. Using reference TRBV5-6 and TRBJ1-1 for the parts outside the CDR3, the full variable domain is DAGVTQSPTHLIKTRGQQVTLRCSPKSGHDTVSWYQQALGQGPQFIFQYYEEEERQRGNFPDRFSGHQFPNYSSELNVNALLLGDSALYLCASSLRGGRIPEAFFGQGTRLTVV.

This rearrangement joins TRBV25-1 to TRBJ1-2; D is ambiguous. The germline CDR1 and CDR2 sequences are MGHDK and SYGVNS. Deletions cut 1 base from V and 8 bases from J, with 14 bases between. This CDR3 has 14 residues. The CDR3 here is CASSESLGFGGYTF. Here the CDR3 DNA reads TGTGCCAGCAGTGAATCCCTAGGCTTTGGAGGCTACACCTTC.

CDR3 DNA sequence: TGTGCCAGCAGCTTGGTGGGGGGGTACCAAGAGACCCAGTACTTC. Its translation: CASSLVGGYQETQYF. This chain joins TRBV7-9 and TRBJ2-5; TRBD2 matches 7 bases. Germline V gene sequence: CDR1 SEHNR, CDR2 FQNEAQ (reference sequence). The junction had 4 bases not matched to a gene; V was cut back by 3 bases and J by 0 bases. The CDR3 contains 15 residues.

This clone was counted a single time. The V and J genes are TRBV5-6 and TRBJ2-7; TRBD1 matches 9 bases. Losses at the gene ends were 6 bases for V and 3 bases for J; bases not matched to a gene: 7. From germline, CDR1 is SGHDT and CDR2 YYEEEE. This CDR3 region has 14 residues. The DNA of the CDR3 is TGTGCCAGCAACATGTTGGGACAGGGCTACGAGCAGTACTTC. It specifies CASNMLGQGYEQYF.

The chain joins TRBV7-2 to TRBJ2-3; TRBD1 matches at 7 bases. The germline gives CDR1 SGHTA, CDR2 FQGNSA. Unmatched junction bases numbered 5, after V lost 1 base and J lost 1 base. The CDR3 has 16 amino acids. The CDR3 here is CASSLENRGGTDTQYF. CDR3 bases: TGTGCCAGCAGCTTAGAAAACAGGGGAGGCACAGATACGCAGTATTTT. The entire variable domain, with the rest obtained from reference TRBV7-2 and TRBJ2-3, is as follows: GAGVSQSPSNKVTEKGKDVELRCDPISGHTALYWYRQSLGQGLEFLIYFQGNSAPDKSGLPSDRFSAERTGGSVSTLTIQRTQQEDSAVYLCASSLENRGGTDTQYFGPGTRLTVL.

The chain recombines TRBV6-5 with TRBJ1-1; D is possibly TRBD1 (6 bases). The V gene's germline CDR1 is MNHEY and CDR2 SVGAGI. There are 14 residues in the CDR3. Trimming left V 0 bases short and J 6 bases short, with 11 bases between. This chain's CDR3 is CASSYSNRASEAFF. The CDR3 nucleotides read TGTGCCAGCAGTTACTCAAACAGGGCTTCTGAAGCTTTCTTT.

CDR3 bases: TGTGCCAGTAGTATAGAGGGGGACAGGGGGACTAATCAGCCCCAGCATTTT. Protein: CASSIEGDRGTNQPQHF. The chain is built from TRBV19 and TRBJ1-5; 11 bases agree with TRBD1. V was pared by 0 bases and J by 4 bases, with 5 bases of the junction left unmatched. This CDR3 region has 17 residues. Germline CDR1 is LNHDA and CDR2 is SQIVND (reference sequence).

J is TRBJ1-1 and V is TRBV9, with TRBD1 matching 7 bases. Germline CDR1 reads SGDLS; CDR2 reads YYNGEE. The trim removed 2 bases at V and 4 bases at J, leaving 5 bases unmatched. The length of the CDR3 is 14 residues. CDR3 nucleotides: TGTGCCAGCAGCGTGCGAGGGGGCGTCACTGAAGCTTTCTTT. Amino acids: CASSVRGGVTEAFF.